This note documents a single TCR beta chain sequence. The sample is drawn from a study of blood T cell repertoires in COVID-19. Study in general: Samples representing acute and convalescent COVID-19 were sourced from the United States, Italy and Spain.

Original handling: Estimated nucleated cell counts came from reference gene primer amplification. This table comes from immunoSEQ multiplex PCR, and its TCRdb copy is limited to in-frame clones, with some not included. V and J calls and clone size are those listed in that table; D and trimming were worked out from the DNA. The sample has about 280,000 clones, 88% seen once. The CDR3 is made up of 15 amino acids. Germline assignment: CDR1 LNHDA and CDR2 SQIVND (reference sequence). V dropped 7 bases and J dropped 1 base, with 14 bases sitting between them. The V gene is TRBV19, the J gene TRBJ2-1; the D gene is possibly TRBD2 (6 bases). This receptor was identified in a woman in her sixties in a cohort exposed to, infected with or recovered from COVID-19 (not recorded which). Specimen: PBMCs or T cells enriched from blood (not recorded which). The CDR3 region is CASKTGEWSYNEQFF. In DNA, the CDR3 is TGTGCCAGTAAAACGGGGGAGTGGTCCTACAATGAGCAGTTCTTC.